The clone carrying this T cell receptor (beta chain) was detected a few times. The sample originates from a study of response to subunit inactivated influenza vaccine. One entry per CDR3 protein results from TCRdb running MiXCR on the RT-PCR reads. There are about 700,000 distinct CDR3 sequences in the sample; around 14% occur only once, and 6% to 8% lies in the top ten. Trimming took 6 bases from V and 9 from J; bases not matched to a gene: 9. This CDR3 spans 15 amino acids. Sequencing was performed on PBMCs from blood, taken around 15 days before vaccination. This TCR derives from a man aged 50-60 years who received an inactivated influenza vaccine. The chain couples TRBV12-3 or TRBV12-4 to TRBJ2-1; 12 bases are shared with TRBD2. Here the CDR3 DNA reads TGTGCCAGCAGCTCCCGACTAGCGGGGGTTGGTGAGCAGTTCTTC. Protein: CASSSRLAGVGEQFF.